These 8 T cell receptor beta chains were all obtained from the same sample, sequenced in a study of OX40 agonist ivuxolimab in advanced cancers. Measured with immunoSEQ multiplex PCR; TCRdb has only the in-frame clones, and not every one. The sample yields under 95,000 clones, approximately 90% seen once. The sample consisted of CD4+ or CD8+ T cells sorted from blood, taken in a trial of the OX40 agonist ivuxolimab. The receptor source for this set is an adult with an advanced solid tumor such as melanoma, head and neck, liver or kidney cancer.

This clone was detected only once. V usage is TRBV21-1 and J usage is TRBJ2-5; the table's D gene call, TRBD1, was not cross checked with the DNA. TRBV21-1 is marked as a pseudogene. This CDR3 is built from 17 residues. The CDR3 sequence is CASSKARPDSSQETQYF. DNA of the CDR3: TGTGCCAGCAGCAAGGCTCGGCCGGACAGCTCCCAAGAGACCCAGTACTTC.

The chain carries TRBV5-1 and TRBJ2-3, with TRBD2 identical over 9 bases. Germline V gene sequence: CDR1 SGHRS, CDR2 YFSETQ. This CDR3 is 16 amino acids long. The junction had 4 bases not matched to a gene; V was cut back by 0 bases and J by 2 bases. The CDR3 nucleotides are TGCGCCAGCAGCTTGGTCCTAGCGGGATACACAGATACGCAGTATTTT. Translation gives CASSLVLAGYTDTQYF. The variable domain in full, completed from reference TRBV5-1 and TRBJ2-3, reads KAGVTQTPRYLIKTRGQQVTLSCSPISGHRSVSWYQQTPGQGLQFLFEYFSETQRNKGNFPGRFSGRQFSNSRSEMNVSTLELGDSALYLCASSLVLAGYTDTQYFGPGTRLTVL.

This chain uses TRBV5-1 with TRBJ1-4; 7 nucleotides agree with TRBD1. The V gene end was trimmed by 7 bases and the J gene end by 4 bases; junction bases not matched to a gene: 4. Germline loops: CDR1 SGHRS, CDR2 YFSETQ. This CDR3 is 13 amino acids long. CDR3 protein: CASARDSNEKLFF. Written as DNA, the CDR3 is TGCGCCAGCGCCAGGGACAGTAATGAAAAACTGTTTTTT.

The V gene is TRBV7-3, the J gene TRBJ2-2; D gene unclear. V dropped 1 base and J dropped 4 bases, with 7 bases sitting between them. The germline CDR1 and CDR2 sequences are SGHTA and FQGTGA. This CDR3 is 14 amino acids long. This CDR3 reads CASSLRSRTGELFF. The CDR3 coding sequence is TGTGCCAGCAGCTTAAGATCTCGCACCGGGGAGCTGTTTTTT.

The chain couples TRBV30 to TRBJ1-3; D might be TRBD1 (6 bases). This CDR3 contains 13 residues. Germline values: CDR1 GTSNPN, CDR2 SVGIG (reference sequence). V gave up 0 bases and J gave up 3 bases, with 6 bases separating them. The CDR3 reads CAWSVQGGNTIYF. The CDR3, as DNA: TGTGCCTGGAGTGTACAGGGTGGAAACACCATATATTTT.

This chain connects TRBV1 to TRBJ2-2; the table's D call, TRBD2, was not checked against the DNA. TRBV1 is a listed pseudogene. The CDR3 contains 14 residues. The CDR3 DNA reads as TGCACCAGCAGCCAAGCGGGGGGGGAGGTGGAGCTGTTTTTT. Translation: CTSSQAGGEVELFF.

The V gene is TRBV10-3, the J gene TRBJ2-4; TRBD1 is a possible D gene (6 bases). V was clipped by 4 bases and J by 5 bases, with 12 bases between them. CDR3 length: 14 residues. The germline V gene has CDR1 ENHRY and CDR2 SYGVKD. The CDR3 is CAISAGGGQNIQYF. Written as DNA, the CDR3 is TGTGCCATCAGTGCTGGGGGCGGCCAAAACATTCAGTACTTC.

This chain joins TRBV7-2 and TRBJ1-5, with D tentatively TRBD1 (5 bases). In germline, CDR1 is SGHTA, CDR2 FQGNSA. Trimming took off 2 bases at V and 2 bases at J, with 10 bases between the two ends. This CDR3 comprises 15 residues. CDR3 nucleotide sequence: TGTGCCAGCAGCTTACAAGACAGAGGCAATCAGCCCCAGCATTTT. It specifies CASSLQDRGNQPQHF.